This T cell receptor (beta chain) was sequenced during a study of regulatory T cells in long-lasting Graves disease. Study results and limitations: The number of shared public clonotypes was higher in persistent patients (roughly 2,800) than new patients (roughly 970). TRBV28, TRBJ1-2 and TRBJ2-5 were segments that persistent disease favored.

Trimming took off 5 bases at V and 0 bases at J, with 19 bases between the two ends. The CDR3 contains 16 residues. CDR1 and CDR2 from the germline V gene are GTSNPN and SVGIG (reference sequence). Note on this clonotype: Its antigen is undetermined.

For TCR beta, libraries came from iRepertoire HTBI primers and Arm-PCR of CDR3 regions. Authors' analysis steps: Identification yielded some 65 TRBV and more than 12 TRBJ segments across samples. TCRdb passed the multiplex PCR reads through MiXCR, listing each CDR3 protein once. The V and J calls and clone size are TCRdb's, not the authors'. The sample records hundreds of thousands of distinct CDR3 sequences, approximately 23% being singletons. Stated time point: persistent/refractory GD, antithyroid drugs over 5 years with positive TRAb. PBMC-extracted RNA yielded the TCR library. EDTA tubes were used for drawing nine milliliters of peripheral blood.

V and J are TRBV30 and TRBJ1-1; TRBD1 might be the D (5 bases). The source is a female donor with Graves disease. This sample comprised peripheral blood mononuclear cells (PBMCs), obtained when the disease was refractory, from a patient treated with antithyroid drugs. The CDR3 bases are TGTGCCTGGGAGCGGGGCACAGGCGGTATGAACACTGAAGCTTTCTTT. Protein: CAWERGTGGMNTEAFF. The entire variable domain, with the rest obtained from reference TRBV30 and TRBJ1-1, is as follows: SQTIHQWPATLVQPVGSPLSLECTVEGTSNPNLYWYRQAAGRGLQLLFYSVGIGQISSEVPQNLSASRPQDRQFILSSKKLLLSDSGFYLCAWERGTGGMNTEAFFGQGTRLTVV.